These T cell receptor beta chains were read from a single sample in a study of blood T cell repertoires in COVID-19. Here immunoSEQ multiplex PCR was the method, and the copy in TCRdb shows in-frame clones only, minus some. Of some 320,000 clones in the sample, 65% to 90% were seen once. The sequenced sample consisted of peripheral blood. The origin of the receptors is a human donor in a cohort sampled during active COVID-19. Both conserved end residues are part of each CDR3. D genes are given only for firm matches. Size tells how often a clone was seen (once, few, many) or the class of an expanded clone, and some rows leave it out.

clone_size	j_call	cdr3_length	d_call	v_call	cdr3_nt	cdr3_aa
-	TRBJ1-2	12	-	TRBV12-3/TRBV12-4	TGTGCCAGCAGTTTCTCCCTCGTCGGCTACACCTTC	CASSFSLVGYTF
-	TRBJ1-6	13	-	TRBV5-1	TGCGCCAGCGGATGGGGCCCAAATTCACCCCTCCACTTT	CASGWGPNSPLHF
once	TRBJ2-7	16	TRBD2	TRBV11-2	TGTGCCAGCGCTCCACTCGGCGGGGGACCCTCCTACGAGCAGTACTTC	CASAPLGGGPSYEQYF
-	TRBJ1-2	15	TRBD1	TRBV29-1	TGCAGCGTTGTTTCCGGGACAGGCCGTAACTATGGCTACACCTTC	CSVVSGTGRNYGYTF
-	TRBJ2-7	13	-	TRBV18	TGTGCCAGCTCACCAAGGGGGTTAGACGAGCAGTACTTC	CASSPRGLDEQYF
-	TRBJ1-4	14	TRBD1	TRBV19	TGTGCCAGTAGTATGACAGGGGTGAATGAAAAACTGTTTTTT	CASSMTGVNEKLFF
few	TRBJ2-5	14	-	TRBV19	TGTGCCAGTAGTATTGGGCAGTCCGTGGAGACCCAGTACTTC	CASSIGQSVETQYF
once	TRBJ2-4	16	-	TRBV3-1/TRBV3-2	TGTGCCAGCAGCCAAAATCCTGGAGAAGCCAAAAACATTCAGTACTTC	CASSQNPGEAKNIQYF
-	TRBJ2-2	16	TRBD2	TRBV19	TGTGCCAGTAGTACGGGACTAGCGGGGAGGTCCGGGGAGCTGTTTTTT	CASSTGLAGRSGELFF
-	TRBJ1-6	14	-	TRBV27	TGTGCCAGCAGTCCCGGGAGGGGGAATTCACCCCTCCACTTT	CASSPGRGNSPLHF
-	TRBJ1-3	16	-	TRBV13	TGTGCCAGCAGCCAAGAGGGACTTCTTGTGGGAAACACCATATATTTT	CASSQEGLLVGNTIYF
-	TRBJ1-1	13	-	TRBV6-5	TGTGCCAGCAGTACACAGCGGGAGACTGAAGCTTTCTTT	CASSTQRETEAFF
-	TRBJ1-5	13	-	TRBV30	TGTGCCTGGAGTGAACAGAGAAATCAGCCCCAGCATTTT	CAWSEQRNQPQHF
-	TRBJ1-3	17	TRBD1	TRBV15	TGTGCCACCAGCAGAGAATTGGACAGGATAAAAGGAAACACCATATATTTT	CATSRELDRIKGNTIYF
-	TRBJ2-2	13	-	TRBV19	TGTGCCAGTAGCAGGGAATACACCGGGGAGCTGTTTTTT	CASSREYTGELFF
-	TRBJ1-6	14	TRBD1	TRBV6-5	TGTGCCAGCAGGCTGACAGGGGTTGCTTCACCCCTCCACTTT	CASRLTGVASPLHF
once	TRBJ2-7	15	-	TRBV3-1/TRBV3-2	TGTGCCAGCAGCCCGTTCTTATCTAGCTCCTACGAGCAGTACTTC	CASSPFLSSSYEQYF
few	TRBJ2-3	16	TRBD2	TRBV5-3	TGTGCCAGAAGCTTGGTTAAGCGGGGGTCCACAGATACGCAGTATTTT	CARSLVKRGSTDTQYF
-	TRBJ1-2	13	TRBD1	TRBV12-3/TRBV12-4	TGTGCCAGCAGTCCCGGGACAGGGGTAGGCTACACCTTC	CASSPGTGVGYTF
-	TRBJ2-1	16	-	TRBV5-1	TGCGCCAGCAGCTCCGACCTGAGCGGGTCTTACAATGAGCAGTTCTTC	CASSSDLSGSYNEQFF
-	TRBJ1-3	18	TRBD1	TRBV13	TGTGCCAGCAGCTTTAAAACCGGGACAGTCTTCTCTGGAAACACCATATATTTT	CASSFKTGTVFSGNTIYF
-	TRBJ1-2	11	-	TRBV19	TGTGCCAGTAGACGGGAGGGCGGCTACACCTTC	CASRREGGYTF
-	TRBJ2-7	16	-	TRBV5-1	TGCGCCAGCAGCTTTTGGTCCGGGGGAGTGGCGGGTGAGCAGTACTTC	CASSFWSGGVAGEQYF
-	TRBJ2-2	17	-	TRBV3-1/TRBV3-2	TGTGCCAGCAGCCAAGATTTGAGGACAGAGAACACCGGGGAGCTGTTTTTT	CASSQDLRTENTGELFF
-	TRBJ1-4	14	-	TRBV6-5	TGTGCCAGCAGTTGGAGCATCTTTAATGAAAAACTGTTTTTT	CASSWSIFNEKLFF
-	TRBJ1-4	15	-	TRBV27	TGTGCCAGCAGTGCCGACAGTGCAACTAATGAAAAACTGTTTTTT	CASSADSATNEKLFF
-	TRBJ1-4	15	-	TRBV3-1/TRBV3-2	TGTGCCAGCAGCTTCAACGGGGTAAATGGTGAAAAACTGTTTTTT	CASSFNGVNGEKLFF
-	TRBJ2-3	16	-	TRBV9	TGTGCCAGCAGCCCGAGACAGGAAACTAGCACAGATACGCAGTATTTT	CASSPRQETSTDTQYF
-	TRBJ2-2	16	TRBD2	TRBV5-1	TGCGCCAGCAGCCCAGGGACTAGCGGGACCACCGGGGAGCTGTTTTTT	CASSPGTSGTTGELFF
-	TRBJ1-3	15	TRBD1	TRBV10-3	TGTGCCATCAGGGGACAGCTGAGCTCTGGAAACACCATATATTTT	CAIRGQLSSGNTIYF
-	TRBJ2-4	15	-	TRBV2	TGTGCCAGCAGGCCCGACAGAATCTTTGAAAACATTCAGTACTTC	CASRPDRIFENIQYF
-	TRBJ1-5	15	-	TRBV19	TGTGCCAGTAGTATAGGGGCAGCAGGCAATCAGCCCCAGCATTTT	CASSIGAAGNQPQHF
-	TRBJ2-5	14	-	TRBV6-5	TGTGCCAGCAGGGGAGGGGGTCTAGGGGAGACCCAGTACTTC	CASRGGGLGETQYF
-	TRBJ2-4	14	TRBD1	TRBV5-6	TGTGCCAGCGGGAGTACAGGGGTCGGAAACATTCAGTACTTC	CASGSTGVGNIQYF
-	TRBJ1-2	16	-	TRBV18	TGTGCCAGCTCTTCCCGACTTGACAGGACCTATTATGGCTACACCTTC	CASSSRLDRTYYGYTF
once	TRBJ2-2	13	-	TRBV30	TGTGCCTGGAGTGTAACAGCTGCCGGGGAGCTGTTTTTT	CAWSVTAAGELFF
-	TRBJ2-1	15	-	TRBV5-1	TGCGCCAGCAGCTCATTGGGACTCTCCTACAATGAGCAGTTCTTC	CASSSLGLSYNEQFF
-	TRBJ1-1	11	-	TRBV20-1	TGCAGTGCTCCGACTCACCTTGAAGCTTTCTTT	CSAPTHLEAFF
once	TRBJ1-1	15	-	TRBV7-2	TGTGCCAGCAGCTTAGGTGTCAGTTTATACACTGAAGCTTTCTTT	CASSLGVSLYTEAFF
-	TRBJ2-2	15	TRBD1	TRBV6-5	TGTGCCAGCAGAGTGGGACAGGCCTTCACCGGGGAGCTGTTTTTT	CASRVGQAFTGELFF
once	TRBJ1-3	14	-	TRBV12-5	TGTGCTAGTGGTCCCCCCAGGGCTGGAAACACCATATATTTT	CASGPPRAGNTIYF
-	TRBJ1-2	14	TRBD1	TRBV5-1	TGCGCCAGCAGCTTGGCAGGGGGCGGTCATGGCTACACCTTC	CASSLAGGGHGYTF
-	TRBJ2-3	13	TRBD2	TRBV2	TGTGCCACCAGCGGGGGAAGCACAGATACGCAGTATTTT	CATSGGSTDTQYF
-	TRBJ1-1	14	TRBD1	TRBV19	TGTGCCAGTATCGGGACAGGGAAACCATCGGAAGCTTTCTTT	CASIGTGKPSEAFF
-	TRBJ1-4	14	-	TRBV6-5	TGTGCCAGCAGCAAATACACAGGGTCGGAAAAACTGTTTTTT	CASSKYTGSEKLFF
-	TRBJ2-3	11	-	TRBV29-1	TGCAGCGGCGGGAGCACAGATACGCAGTATTTT	CSGGSTDTQYF
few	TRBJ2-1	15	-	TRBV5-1	TGCGCCAGCAGCTTGCAGGATTTCTCCTACAATGAGCAGTTCTTC	CASSLQDFSYNEQFF
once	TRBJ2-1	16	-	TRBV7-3	TGTGCCAGCAGCCGCGGTCCCCCATCTCCCACAAGCGGAAAGTTCTTC	CASSRGPPSPTSGKFF
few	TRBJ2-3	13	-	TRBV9	TGTGCCAGCAGCGTACAGTTCCAAGATACGCAGTATTTT	CASSVQFQDTQYF
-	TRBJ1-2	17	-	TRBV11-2	TGTGCCAGTAATCCCATAACAGTAAAGCGGGGGGGTCGCGGCTACACCTTC	CASNPITVKRGGRGYTF
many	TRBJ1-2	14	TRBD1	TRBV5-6	TGTGCCAGCAGCTCCGGGACAGCGGCTCATGGCTACACCTTC	CASSSGTAAHGYTF
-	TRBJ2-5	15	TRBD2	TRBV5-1	TGCGCCAGCCCCCATCGGACTAGCGGAGGGGAGACCCAGTACTTC	CASPHRTSGGETQYF
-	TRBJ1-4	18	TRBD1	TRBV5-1	TGCGCCAGCAGCCAAGGACAGGGGGCCGGTGCGGCTAATGAAAAACTGTTTTTT	CASSQGQGAGAANEKLFF
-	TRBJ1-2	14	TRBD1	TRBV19	TGTGCCAGTAGCCTCTTGGGACAGGCGACCGGGGGCACCTTC	CASSLLGQATGGTF
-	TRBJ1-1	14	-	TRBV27	TGTGCCAGCAGTTTATCGAAGGGAGACACTGAAGCTTTCTTT	CASSLSKGDTEAFF
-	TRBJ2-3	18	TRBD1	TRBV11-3	TGTGCCAGCAGCTTCCGGTCCGGGACAGGGGGCATTAAGGATACGCAGTATTTT	CASSFRSGTGGIKDTQYF
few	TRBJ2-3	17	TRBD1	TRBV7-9	TGTGCCAGCAGCATCCTCGGGACAGGTTCTTTAGCAGATACGCAGTATTTT	CASSILGTGSLADTQYF
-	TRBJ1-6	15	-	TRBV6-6	TGTGCCAGCAGTTACGCCAGGACCTATAATTCACCCCTCCACTTT	CASSYARTYNSPLHF